The sequence of this T cell receptor beta chain was determined in a study of cytomegalovirus exposure and HLA in healthy donors. Study-wide findings and caveats: A later analysis revealed that TCR association rates differed between HLA loci, peaking at DRB1 and bottoming out at HLA-C. A list of 150 to 200 TCR beta chains associated with cytomegalovirus was given.

The CDR3 contains 16 residues. The germline V gene has CDR1 LNHDA and CDR2 SQIVND (reference sequence). V gave up 5 bases and J gave up 3 bases; unmatched junction bases: 9. Everyone who donated was a healthy bone marrow donor. Unrecorded immune exposure was likely among donors, who were nominally healthy when sampled. The PCR ran on 60 Vbeta and 13 Jbeta primers. Only in-frame clones appear in the TCRdb table, and some are missing; sequencing was by immunoSEQ multiplex PCR. The repertoire includes more than 100,000 clones, 65% to 80% of them detected once, and 10% sits in the top ten. In the case of this clone: No antigen is known for it.

The receptor was isolated from a woman younger than 35 in good health and CMV-seropositive. The genes are TRBV19 and TRBJ1-5, with 8 bases identical to TRBD1. The sequenced sample was PBMCs. Here the CDR3 reads CASSSRQGFPNQPQHF. The CDR3 coding sequence is TGTGCCAGTAGTTCAAGACAGGGGTTCCCCAATCAGCCCCAGCATTTT.